One and the same sample provided the 29 T cell receptor beta chains below, sequenced in a study of blood T cells in healthy people across ages. The use of a sample-barcoded 5' primer and a J-beta primer mix characterized a second PCR of about 7 to 12 cycles. TCRdb reprocessed the 5' RACE reads via MiXCR and lists one record per CDR3 protein. Among roughly 1,700,000 distinct CDR3 sequences listed, 28% were seen once. What was sequenced was blood. These receptor sequences come from a young woman in good health.

The chain combines TRBV6-5 with TRBJ2-5, with TRBD1 identical over 10 bases. The V gene's germline CDR1 is MNHEY and CDR2 SVGAGI. CDR3 size: 14 residues. V trimming: 6 bases; J trimming: 5 bases; junction bases outside the gene matches: 6. The CDR3, as DNA: TGTGCCAGCAGGACGACAGGGGGCGGCGAGACCCAGTACTTC. As protein: CASRTTGGGETQYF.

The J gene is TRBJ1-5, the V gene TRBV6-6; 10 bases line up with TRBD1. The V gene end was trimmed by 0 bases and the J gene end by 1 base; junction bases not matched to a gene: 0. This CDR3 is 16 amino acids long. CDR1 is MNHNY, CDR2 SVGAGI, per germline (reference sequence). This chain's CDR3 is CASSYSGQGSNQPQHF. DNA for the CDR3: TGTGCCAGCAGTTACTCGGGACAGGGGAGCAATCAGCCCCAGCATTTT.

This clonotype was detected ten times or more. CDR3 amino acids: CASRGLAASSYNEQFF. CDR3 nucleotide sequence: TGTGCCAGCAGAGGACTAGCGGCTAGCTCCTACAATGAGCAGTTCTTC. This chain uses TRBV2 with TRBJ2-1, with TRBD2 matching 10 bases. CDR3 size: 16 residues. With V trimmed by 6 bases and J by 0 bases, 5 bases remained unmatched. Germline assignment: CDR1 SNHLY and CDR2 FYNNEI.

This chain connects TRBV18 to TRBJ2-7; 11 bases match TRBD2. Germline lookup yields CDR1 KGHSH and CDR2 LQKENI. Unmatched junction bases numbered 12, after V lost 0 bases and J lost 2 bases. This CDR3 contains 19 residues. This CDR3 reads CASSPPLLAGGIKAYEQYF. CDR3 sequence (DNA): TGTGCCAGCTCACCACCGCTGCTAGCGGGGGGAATTAAGGCCTACGAGCAGTACTTC.

This clonotype was observed a handful of times. This rearrangement joins TRBV28 to TRBJ1-2; the D is unclear. The CDR3 runs 15 residues. Germline V CDR1 and CDR2: MDHEN, SYDVKM. The V and J ends lost 3 bases and 8 bases respectively, with 19 bases between them. CDR3 sequence: CASSFRARGRGGYTF. Written as DNA, the CDR3 is TGTGCCAGCAGTTTTAGAGCTCGCGGCCGGGGAGGCTACACCTTC.

V usage is TRBV28 and J usage is TRBJ1-4; D uncertain. The CDR3 runs 15 residues. CDR1 and CDR2 from the germline V gene are MDHEN and SYDVKM. Trimming stripped 4 bases from V and 5 bases from J, with 14 bases between. CDR3 in DNA: TGTGCCAGCAGTTCCGGCAGTACGCGAAATGAAAAACTGTTTTTT. Translation: CASSSGSTRNEKLFF. The full variable domain, rest sourced from reference TRBV28 and TRBJ1-4, is DVKVTQSSRYLVKRTGEKVFLECVQDMDHENMFWYRQDPGLGLRLIYFSYDVKMKEKGDIPEGYSVSREKKERFSLILESASTNQTSMYLCASSSGSTRNEKLFFGSGTQLSVL.

On this clonotype: A much larger clonotype is one base distant, so this may be a read error. The rearrangement links TRBV12-3 or TRBV12-4 to TRBJ2-7; 10 positions agree with TRBD2. The CDR3 loop spans 16 amino acids. This chain's CDR3 is CASSRASGRASCEQYF. The DNA of the CDR3 is TGTGCCAGCAGTCGGGCTAGCGGGAGAGCATCCTGCGAGCAGTACTTC.

The chain couples TRBV20-1 to TRBJ2-5; tentatively, D is TRBD1 or TRBD2 (5 bases each). Trimming took 0 bases from V and 5 from J, leaving 19 bases between them. This CDR3 has 16 amino acids. The V gene's germline CDR1 is DFQATT and CDR2 SNEGSKA (reference sequence). CDR3 sequence reads: CSARDSGTGARETQYF. The CDR3 DNA reads as TGCAGTGCTAGAGACTCCGGGACCGGGGCTCGGGAGACCCAGTACTTC.

The rearrangement uses TRBV28 and TRBJ1-3; 7 bases match TRBD1. CDR3 length equals 16 residues. The germline V gene encodes CDR1 MDHEN and CDR2 SYDVKM. Unmatched junction bases numbered 7, after V lost 1 base and J lost 4 bases. Written as DNA, the CDR3 is TGTGCCAGCAGTTTATTGGGACAGAGGGGCGGAAACACCATATATTTT. Its protein product is CASSLLGQRGGNTIYF. Complete variable domain (other parts from reference TRBV28 and TRBJ1-3): DVKVTQSSRYLVKRTGEKVFLECVQDMDHENMFWYRQDPGLGLRLIYFSYDVKMKEKGDIPEGYSVSREKKERFSLILESASTNQTSMYLCASSLLGQRGGNTIYFGEGSWLTVV.

A note on this clonotype: At one end the junction does not follow the germline gene, possibly because of a read error. The V call is TRBV28, the J call TRBJ2-7; D not certain. The germline V gene has CDR1 MDHEN and CDR2 SYDVKM. This CDR3 spans 11 amino acids. CDR3 loop: CAGSSFYEQYF. The CDR3 DNA follows: TGTGCCGGCAGTTCCTTCTACGAGCAGTACTTC.

As to this clonotype: A much larger clone sits a single nucleotide away, making a read error possible. V usage is TRBV29-1 and J usage is TRBJ2-7; 10 bases are shared with TRBD2. Germline V CDR1 and CDR2: SQVTM, ANQGSEA. The CDR3 runs 13 residues. The CDR3, as DNA: TGCAACACAGCTAGCGGGGGCTCCTACGAGCAGTACTTC. This gives the protein CNTASGGSYEQYF.

With respect to this clonotype: This sequence may be a read error, since a much larger clone differs from it by one base. The chain couples TRBV15 to TRBJ2-1; no clear D. The CDR3 totals 12 residues. V was shortened by 2 bases and J by 5 bases, with 4 bases between the two germline ends. Germline CDR1 reads LNHNV; CDR2 reads YYDKDF (reference sequence). CDR3 sequence: CATSRPDNEQFF. CDR3 coding DNA: TGTGCCACCAGCAGACCCGACAATGAGCAGTTCTTC.

The genes are TRBV29-1 and TRBJ2-4, with a possible D match to TRBD2 (5 bases). Trimming took off 6 bases at V and 2 bases at J, with 14 bases between the two ends. The CDR3 covers 14 residues. Per the germline V gene, CDR1 is SQVTM and CDR2 is ANQGSEA. CDR3 nucleotide sequence: TGCAGCGTGAAAACACGACTATCCAAAAACATTCAGTACTTC. Its protein is CSVKTRLSKNIQYF.

The chain employs TRBV10-3 and TRBJ1-1; D remains ambiguous. CDR1 ENHRY and CDR2 SYGVKD come from the germline V gene. The CDR3 is 12 amino acids. V lost 8 bases, J lost 1 base, and 8 bases lay in between. CDR3 protein: CAIQDGNTEAFF. Here the CDR3 DNA reads TGTGCCATCCAGGACGGGAACACTGAAGCTTTCTTT.

This clonotype was seen repeatedly, ten times or more. The rearrangement links TRBV12-3 or TRBV12-4 to TRBJ2-7, with 7 bases fitting TRBD1. J was trimmed by 7 bases and V by 1 base; bases with no gene match: 4. This CDR3 is 13 amino acids long. CDR3 coding DNA: TGTGCCAGCAGTTTAGAGGTCAGGGGGGAGCAGTACTTC. This gives the protein CASSLEVRGEQYF.

The J gene is TRBJ2-1, the V gene TRBV12-3 or TRBV12-4; TRBD1 matches at 9 bases. The junction had 6 bases not matched to a gene; V was cut back by 5 bases and J by 7 bases. The CDR3 covers 14 residues. Here the CDR3 DNA reads TGTGCCAGCAGTGGGACAGGGTCATTAAATGAGCAGTTCTTC. It translates to CASSGTGSLNEQFF.

This clonotype has a count of ten or more. This chain joins TRBV7-3 and TRBJ2-3; 14 positions match TRBD2. This CDR3 is built from 15 residues. The germline gives CDR1 SGHTA, CDR2 FQGTGA. Trimming removed 5 bases from V and 5 bases from J; junction bases left unmatched: 3. The CDR3 here is CASSTGTSGGDTQYF. CDR3 sequence (DNA): TGTGCCAGCAGCACAGGGACTAGCGGGGGAGATACGCAGTATTTT.

V is TRBV5-1 and J is TRBJ2-7; no firm D call. The CDR3 spans 12 residues. Trimming cost V 1 base and J 7 bases, with 9 bases left between them. Germline loops: CDR1 SGHRS, CDR2 YFSETQ. The CDR3 DNA reads TGCGCCAGCAGCTTGAGGGATGGAGAGCAGTACTTC. Protein product: CASSLRDGEQYF.

As regards this clonotype: A much larger clone differs from this one at a single base, so this may be a read error. V is TRBV27 and J is TRBJ2-7; 7 bases are shared with TRBD2. The CDR3 is made up of 15 amino acids. From germline, CDR1 is MNHEY and CDR2 SMNVEV (reference sequence). The CDR3: CAGSRSGAGTYEQYF. In DNA form, the CDR3 reads TGTGCCGGCAGTCGAAGCGGGGCAGGTACCTACGAGCAGTACTTC.

This clonotype was seen more than once but under ten times. The chain links TRBV12-3 or TRBV12-4 to TRBJ1-2; a weak D match, TRBD1 (5 bases). The CDR3 has 13 residues. The germline V and J ends were trimmed by 5 bases and 6 bases, with 13 bases remaining between them. The CDR3 DNA sequence: TGTGCCAGCAGTCCACAGGTTTTCGATGGCTACACCTTC. It codes for CASSPQVFDGYTF.

Details on this clonotype: A much larger clone differs by one base, so this may be a read error. The genes are TRBV7-6 and TRBJ2-7; 9 nucleotides agree with TRBD2. This CDR3 comprises 15 residues. Per the germline V gene, CDR1 is SGHVS and CDR2 is FNYEAQ. The V segment lost 5 bases and the J segment 5 bases; nucleotides outside the gene matches: 10. The CDR3 DNA reads as TGTGCCAGCAGCCCATCCGGGACTAGCCGCAACGAGCAGTACTTC. It is translated as CASSPSGTSRNEQYF.

This clonotype was picked up a small number of times. The V and J genes are TRBV4-1 and TRBJ1-1; TRBD1 is a possible D gene (5 bases). Trimming removed 1 base at V and 1 base at J, with 10 bases between. Germline V CDR1 and CDR2: MGHRA, YSYEKL. The CDR3 extends over 15 amino acids. CDR3 nucleotides: TGCGCCAGCAGCCAAGGACCGGGGCCGAACACTGAAGCTTTCTTT. It codes for CASSQGPGPNTEAFF.

The count of this clonotype is one. The V gene is TRBV7-2, the J gene TRBJ2-1; TRBD2 is a possible D gene (7 bases). The CDR3 totals 17 residues. Per the germline V gene, CDR1 is SGHTA and CDR2 is FQGNSA. Trimming cost V 2 bases and J 5 bases, with 19 bases left between them. CDR3: CASSLIGGGLLNNEQFF. The CDR3, as DNA: TGTGCCAGCAGCTTAATCGGCGGGGGCCTTCTCAACAATGAGCAGTTCTTC.

The J gene is TRBJ1-1, the V gene TRBV6-5; weak D call: TRBD1 (5 bases). Germline assignment: CDR1 MNHEY and CDR2 SVGAGI. The CDR3 consists of 14 residues. Trimming took off 0 bases at V and 5 bases at J, with 10 bases between the two ends. CDR3 region: CASSYSGGETEAFF. The CDR3 region has the DNA TGTGCCAGCAGTTACTCGGGGGGAGAAACTGAAGCTTTCTTT.

CDR3 residues: CASLRGTNEKLFF. The CDR3, as DNA: TGTGCCAGTCTCCGCGGGACTAATGAAAAACTGTTTTTT. The chain joins TRBV7-9 to TRBJ1-4; D is unresolved. The CDR3 is 13 residues long. The V gene lost 9 bases and the J gene lost 2 bases, with 10 bases spanning the gap. Germline V gene sequence: CDR1 SEHNR, CDR2 FQNEAQ (reference sequence). Filled out from reference TRBV7-9 and TRBJ1-4, the complete variable domain reads DTGVSQNPRHKITKRGQNVTFRCDPISEHNRLYWYRQTLGQGPEFLTYFQNEAQLEKSRLLSDRFSAERPKGSFSTLEIQRTEQGDSAMYLCASLRGTNEKLFFGSGTQLSVL.

CDR3 bases: TGTGCCAGCAGTACCTCAACGGGGCCCCAGCATTTT. Protein sequence: CASSTSTGPQHF. V is TRBV6-6 and J is TRBJ1-5; no clear D gene. With 5 bases removed from V and 9 bases from J, the gap between germline ends came to 11 bases. The CDR3 is 12 amino acids. Germline V gives CDR1 MNHNY, CDR2 SVGAGI (reference sequence).

The rearrangement uses TRBV5-1 and TRBJ1-1; D is perhaps TRBD1 (6 bases). Between the trimmed V and J ends, which lost 4 bases and 4 bases, there was a span of 17 bases. There are 15 residues in the CDR3. Germline assignment: CDR1 SGHRS and CDR2 YFSETQ. CDR3 in DNA: TGCGCCAGCAGCGGCGGGGGGGGCGAGGGCACTGAAGCTTTCTTT. It translates to CASSGGGGEGTEAFF.

This clonotype was counted only a few times. The chain uses TRBV29-1 and TRBJ1-4; no clear D gene. Looked up from germline, CDR1 is SQVTM and CDR2 is ANQGSEA. V lost 4 bases to trimming and J lost 8 bases, with 5 bases between them. The CDR3 runs to 10 residues. CDR3 sequence: CSVVGEKLFF. DNA for the CDR3: TGCAGCGTTGTTGGCGAAAAACTGTTTTTT.

This clonotype has at least ten counts. The junction shows a germline mismatch at one end, possibly a read error. The chain employs TRBV7-2 and TRBJ2-3; D is uncertain. CDR1 is SGHTA and CDR2 is FQGNSA in the germline V gene. The CDR3 consists of 14 residues. In DNA, the CDR3 is TGTGCCAGCAGTTTAGTCGGAGCCACAGATACGCAGTATTTT. Amino acids: CASSLVGATDTQYF.